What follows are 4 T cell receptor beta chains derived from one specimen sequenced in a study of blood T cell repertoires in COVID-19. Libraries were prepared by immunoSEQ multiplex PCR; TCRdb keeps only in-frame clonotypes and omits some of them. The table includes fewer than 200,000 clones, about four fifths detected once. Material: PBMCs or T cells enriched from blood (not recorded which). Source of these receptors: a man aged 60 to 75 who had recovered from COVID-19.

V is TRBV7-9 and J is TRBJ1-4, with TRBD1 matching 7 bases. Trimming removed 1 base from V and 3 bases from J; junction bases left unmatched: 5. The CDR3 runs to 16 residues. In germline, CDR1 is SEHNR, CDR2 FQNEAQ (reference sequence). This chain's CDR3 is CASSLGGGTANEKLFF. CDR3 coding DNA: TGTGCCAGCAGCTTAGGAGGTGGGACAGCTAATGAAAAACTGTTTTTT.

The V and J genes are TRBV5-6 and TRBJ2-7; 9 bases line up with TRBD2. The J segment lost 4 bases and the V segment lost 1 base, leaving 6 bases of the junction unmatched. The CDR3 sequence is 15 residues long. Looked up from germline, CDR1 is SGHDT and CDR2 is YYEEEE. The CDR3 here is CASSLIAGDLYEQYF. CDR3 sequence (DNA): TGTGCCAGCAGCTTGATAGCGGGGGACTTATACGAGCAGTACTTC.

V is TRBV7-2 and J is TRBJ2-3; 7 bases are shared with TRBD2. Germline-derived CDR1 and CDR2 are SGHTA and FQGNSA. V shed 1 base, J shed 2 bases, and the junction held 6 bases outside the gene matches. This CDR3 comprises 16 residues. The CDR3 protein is CASSLESGVNTDTQYF. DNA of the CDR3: TGTGCCAGCAGCTTAGAGAGCGGGGTAAACACAGATACGCAGTATTTT.

The CDR3 DNA is TGTGCCAGCAGCACAGGGGAGAACTATGGCTACACCTTC. Protein: CASSTGENYGYTF. The chain is built from TRBV13 and TRBJ1-2; 7 nucleotides align to TRBD1. Unmatched junction bases numbered 2, after V lost 5 bases and J lost 2 bases. The CDR3 has 13 amino acids. Per the germline V gene, CDR1 is PRHDT and CDR2 is FYEKMQ (reference sequence).